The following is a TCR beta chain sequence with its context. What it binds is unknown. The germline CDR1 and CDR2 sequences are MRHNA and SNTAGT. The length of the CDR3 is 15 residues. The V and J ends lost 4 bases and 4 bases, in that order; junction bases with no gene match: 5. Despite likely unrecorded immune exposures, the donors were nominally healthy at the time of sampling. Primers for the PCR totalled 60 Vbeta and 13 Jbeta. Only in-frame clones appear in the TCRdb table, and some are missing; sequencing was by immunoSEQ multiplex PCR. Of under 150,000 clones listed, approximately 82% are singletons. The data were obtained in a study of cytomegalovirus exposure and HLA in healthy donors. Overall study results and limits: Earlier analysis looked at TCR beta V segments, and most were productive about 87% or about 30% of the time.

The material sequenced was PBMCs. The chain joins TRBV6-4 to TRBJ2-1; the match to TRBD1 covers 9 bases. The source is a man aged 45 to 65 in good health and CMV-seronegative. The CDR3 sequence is CASSATGTGYNEQFF. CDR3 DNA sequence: TGTGCCAGCAGTGCGACCGGGACAGGGTACAATGAGCAGTTCTTC.